This T cell receptor beta chain was obtained from a study of technical replicates of blood from several donors. Some clones are missing from TCRdb's copy, which holds only in-frame ones; the method was immunoSEQ multiplex PCR. Here the sample spans around 100,000 clones, roughly 95% being singletons. Trimming shortened V by 3 bases and J by 5 bases, and 16 bases separated the two germline ends. The CDR3 totals 15 residues. Germline values: CDR1 LNHDA, CDR2 SQIVND (reference sequence). The sequencing sample was made of T cells isolated from PBMCs. The V and J genes are TRBV19 and TRBJ1-1, with D possibly TRBD1 on 6 matching bases. The source is a human donor in good health. CDR3 residues: CASSMGAGLETEAFF. Written as DNA, the CDR3 is TGTGCCAGTAGTATGGGGGCAGGGCTGGAGACTGAAGCTTTCTTT.